The 29 T cell receptor beta chains reported below all come from one sample, sequenced in a study of human T cells and chemical hapten exposure. One entry per CDR3 protein results from TCRdb running MiXCR on the RACE reads. This sample has about 140,000 distinct CDR3 sequences, with 12% found just once. Time point defined: patch test 2, 6 weeks after DPC sensitization. Treatment indicated: therapeutic diphenylcyclopropenone sensitization with weekly scalp DPC. This specimen consisted of whole blood, obtained in connection with sensitization to the hapten diphenylcyclopropenone (DPC). All receptors derive from a woman aged 50 to 60 with alopecia areata. Some clones in this sample may be carry-over from other donors' samples.

At least ten counts were recorded for this clonotype. The chain employs TRBV12-3 or TRBV12-4 and TRBJ2-7, with TRBD2 identical over 14 bases. V dropped 6 bases and J dropped 5; count of bases not matched to a gene: 15. This CDR3 spans 18 amino acids. The CDR3, as DNA: TGTGCCAGCAGCCCTGGGACTAGCGGGAGAACGGTCGGGGACGAGCAGTACTTC. It is translated as CASSPGTSGRTVGDEQYF.

The chain links TRBV7-3 to TRBJ2-2, with 9 bases identical to TRBD1. CDR3 length: 15 residues. CDR1 SGHTA and CDR2 FQGTGA come from the germline V gene. V shed 5 bases, J shed 5 bases, and the junction held 6 bases outside the gene matches. The CDR3 loop is CASSKGQGHTGELFF. CDR3 sequence (DNA): TGTGCCAGCAGCAAGGGACAGGGTCATACCGGGGAGCTGTTTTTT.

This clonotype was observed at least ten times. V and J are TRBV7-3 and TRBJ2-7, with D perhaps assigned TRBD1 or TRBD2 (5 bases each). CDR3 length: 14 amino acids. Trimming removed 6 bases from V and 2 bases from J, with 14 bases in between. Germline CDR1 reads SGHTA; CDR2 reads FQGTGA. Here the CDR3 reads CASRDWDGTYEQYF. DNA of the CDR3: TGTGCCAGCAGGGATTGGGACGGGACCTACGAGCAGTACTTC.

This clonotype was seen a few times. The chain couples TRBV7-9 to TRBJ2-5; either TRBD1 or TRBD2 may fit D (5 bases each). Germline V gene sequence: CDR1 SEHNR, CDR2 FQNEAQ (reference sequence). V lost 0 bases and J 5 bases, leaving 13 bases between the germline ends. The CDR3 contains 15 residues. CDR3 coding DNA: TGTGCCAGCAGCTTAGCCGTAGGGACGAGTGAGACCCAGTACTTC. This translates into CASSLAVGTSETQYF.

The chain joins TRBV29-1 to TRBJ2-1, with TRBD2 matching 7 bases. The germline V gene has CDR1 SQVTM and CDR2 ANQGSEA. Germline trimming cut 4 bases from V and 0 bases from J; bases unmatched to any gene: 3. This CDR3 has 14 amino acids. CDR3: CSVARGSSYNEQFF. Here the CDR3 DNA reads TGCAGCGTTGCCCGCGGGAGCTCCTACAATGAGCAGTTCTTC.

The rearrangement joins TRBV21-1 to TRBJ2-1; TRBD1 reflects the table's D call only, with no check against the DNA. TRBV21-1 is labeled a pseudogene. The CDR3 spans 15 residues. The DNA of the CDR3 is TGTGCCAGCTGCTCGACAGGGGGCGGTAGGAATGAGCAGTTCTTC. This codes for CASCSTGGGRNEQFF.

The chain is built from TRBV7-2 and TRBJ2-4, with a weak D call TRBD2 (5 bases). From germline, CDR1 is SGHTA and CDR2 FQGNSA. Trimming pared 7 bases from V and 0 bases from J, leaving 13 bases between. CDR3 length equals 15 residues. The DNA for the CDR3 is TGTGCCAGCATCCCTGGACTCGGAGCCAAAAACATTCAGTACTTC. It yields the protein CASIPGLGAKNIQYF.

This clonotype was seen many times. V usage is TRBV7-2 and J usage is TRBJ2-6, with 9 bases aligning to TRBD2. The V gene's germline CDR1 is SGHTA and CDR2 FQGNSA. This CDR3 has 18 amino acids. Losses at the gene ends were 5 bases for V and 0 bases for J; bases not matched to a gene: 8. In DNA, the CDR3 is TGTGCCAGCAGCCCGAGGACTAGCGCCGGCTCTGGGGCCAACGTCCTGACTTTC. Translation: CASSPRTSAGSGANVLTF.

The sample holds many counts of this clonotype. The chain has TRBV6-5 and TRBJ2-1; TRBD2 might be the D (6 bases). CDR1 is MNHEY and CDR2 is SVGAGI in the germline V gene. Trimming took off 4 bases at V and 1 base at J, with 14 bases between the two ends. The CDR3 covers 16 residues. The CDR3: CASSSTLAISYNEQFF. Here the CDR3 DNA reads TGTGCCAGCAGTTCGACTCTAGCGATATCCTACAATGAGCAGTTCTTC.

This clonotype was seen repeatedly, ten times or more. This chain joins TRBV7-3 and TRBJ2-2; D gene uncertain. CDR1 and CDR2 (germline): SGHTA, FQGTGA. V was clipped by 5 bases and J by 7 bases, with 14 bases between them. The CDR3 is 14 amino acids. This chain's CDR3 is CASSPGRVGGELFF. The CDR3 DNA reads as TGTGCCAGCAGCCCCGGACGGGTGGGCGGGGAGCTGTTTTTT.

This clonotype was found many times. V usage is TRBV3-1 and J usage is TRBJ1-6, with D uncertain. CDR3 size: 12 residues. V lost 0 bases, J lost 14 bases, and 8 bases lay in between. CDR1 LGHDT and CDR2 YNNKEL come from the germline V gene (reference sequence). CDR3 nucleotide sequence: TGTGCCAGCAGCCAAGAGACTAAATCCCTCCACTTT. It codes for CASSQETKSLHF.

This clonotype was seen more than once but under ten times. DNA of the CDR3: TGCAGCGTACAGGGCAGCAATCAGCCCCAGCATTTT. The encoded protein is CSVQGSNQPQHF. The J gene is TRBJ1-5, the V gene TRBV29-1; D possibly corresponds to TRBD1 (6 bases). V was cut by 6 bases and J by 1 base, with 7 bases left in between. Germline values: CDR1 SQVTM, CDR2 ANQGSEA. The CDR3 totals 12 residues.

This clonotype has a handful of counts. The V and J genes are TRBV15 and TRBJ2-1; TRBD1 matches 7 bases. V trimming: 2 bases; J trimming: 9 bases; junction bases outside the gene matches: 4. The CDR3 is 13 amino acids. The V gene's germline CDR1 is LNHNV and CDR2 YYDKDF (reference sequence). CDR3 protein: CATSRRQGTEQFF. Written as DNA, the CDR3 is TGTGCCACCAGCAGAAGACAGGGTACTGAGCAGTTCTTC.

This chain connects TRBV20-1 to TRBJ2-7, with 10 nucleotides matching TRBD2. The V gene end was trimmed by 6 bases and the J gene end by 4 bases; junction bases not matched to a gene: 6. The CDR3 is made up of 13 amino acids. Germline-derived CDR1 and CDR2 are DFQATT and SNEGSKA (reference sequence). The CDR3 region is CSAPRTSGYEQYF. The CDR3, as DNA: TGCAGTGCCCCGAGGACTAGCGGATACGAGCAGTACTTC.

This clonotype was counted at least ten times. V usage is TRBV12-5 and J usage is TRBJ1-5; no firm D call. Germline values: CDR1 LGHNT, CDR2 FRNRAP. The V end lost 6 bases, the J end lost 2 bases, and 5 bases lay between the germline ends. This CDR3 has 12 residues. The CDR3 DNA is TGTGCTAGTGGAGATGGCAATCAGCCCCAGCATTTT. This gives the protein CASGDGNQPQHF.

This clonotype was recorded a few times. This chain links TRBV7-3 with TRBJ2-3; the D gene is possibly TRBD1 (6 bases). The CDR3 totals 15 residues. Per germline, CDR1 SGHTA and CDR2 FQGTGA. V shed 1 base and J shed 0 bases, with 8 bases lying between them. CDR3 sequence reads: CASSLRGLSTDTQYF. CDR3 nucleotides: TGTGCCAGCAGCTTAAGGGGGCTAAGCACAGATACGCAGTATTTT.

The chain employs TRBV7-2 and TRBJ1-5; maybe TRBD1 (6 bases). The CDR3 consists of 16 residues. Germline loops: CDR1 SGHTA, CDR2 FQGNSA. Between the trimmed V and J ends, which lost 1 base and 2 bases, there was a span of 12 bases. CDR3 amino acids: CASSLGRRGGNQPQHF. The DNA of the CDR3 is TGTGCCAGCAGCTTAGGGCGCAGGGGCGGCAATCAGCCCCAGCATTTT. The full variable domain, its missing parts supplied by reference TRBV7-2 and TRBJ1-5, is GAGVSQSPSNKVTEKGKDVELRCDPISGHTALYWYRQSLGQGLEFLIYFQGNSAPDKSGLPSDRFSAERTGGSVSTLTIQRTQQEDSAVYLCASSLGRRGGNQPQHFGDGTRLSIL.

The rearrangement links TRBV5-1 to TRBJ2-3; possible D gene TRBD2, 6 bases. Germline lookup yields CDR1 SGHRS and CDR2 YFSETQ. Trimming left V 0 bases short and J 2 bases short, with 13 bases between. The CDR3 is 16 residues long. The CDR3 reads CASSLAASAYTDTQYF. CDR3 bases: TGCGCCAGCAGCTTGGCGGCTAGCGCGTACACAGATACGCAGTATTTT.

This clonotype appeared a few times. V gene TRBV3-1 combines with J gene TRBJ2-7, with a weak D call TRBD1 (5 bases). Germline values: CDR1 LGHDT, CDR2 YNNKEL (reference sequence). V dropped 3 bases and J dropped 7 bases, with 13 bases sitting between them. The CDR3 has 13 residues. CDR3 amino acids: CASSQTTAKEQYF. The CDR3 DNA follows: TGTGCCAGCAGCCAGACGACAGCGAAAGAGCAGTACTTC.

There are a few counts of this clonotype. V and J are TRBV18 and TRBJ1-4, with D perhaps TRBD1 (5 bases). Germline CDR1 and CDR2: KGHSH and LQKENI. V shed 6 bases and J shed 5 bases, with 16 bases lying between them. The CDR3 is 15 residues long. The CDR3 sequence: CASSLDSFPNEKLFF. CDR3 DNA sequence: TGTGCCAGCTCCCTCGACAGCTTTCCAAATGAAAAACTGTTTTTT.

This clonotype was recorded many times. The V call is TRBV7-8, the J call TRBJ2-3, with TRBD1 as a possible D gene (5 bases). V lost 4 bases and J 2 bases, leaving 10 bases between the germline ends. The length of the CDR3 is 14 residues. Germline CDR1 reads SGHVS; CDR2 reads FQNEAQ. The CDR3 protein is CASSSETDTDTQYF. CDR3 DNA: TGTGCCAGCAGCTCGGAGACAGACACAGATACGCAGTATTTT. The full variable domain, completed using reference TRBV7-8 and TRBJ2-3, is GAGVSQSPRYKVAKRGQDVALRCDPISGHVSLFWYQQALGQGPEFLTYFQNEAQLDKSGLPSDRFFAERPEGSVSTLKIQRTQQEDSAVYLCASSSETDTDTQYFGPGTRLTVL.

There are many counts of this clonotype. The gene calls are TRBV5-1 and TRBJ2-7, with TRBD2 identical over 11 bases. The CDR3 length is 15 residues. Per the germline V gene, CDR1 is SGHRS and CDR2 is YFSETQ. V trimming: 2 bases; J trimming: 5 bases; junction bases outside the gene matches: 6. In nucleotides, the CDR3 is TGCGCCAGCAGCTTTAGCGGGAGGGCCTTCGACGAGCAGTACTTC. Its translation: CASSFSGRAFDEQYF.

Written as DNA, the CDR3 is TGTGCCAGCAGCCCCCGGGGGCTTAACTATGGCTACACCTTC. Translating it yields CASSPRGLNYGYTF. The chain joins TRBV11-2 to TRBJ1-2; possible D gene TRBD1, 6 bases. CDR3 length: 14 residues. From germline, CDR1 is SGHAT and CDR2 FQNNGV. V was trimmed by 5 bases and J by 1 base, leaving 11 bases between them.

This clonotype was counted only a few times. The V call is TRBV27, the J call TRBJ2-5; unclear D gene. Germline V gene sequence: CDR1 MNHEY, CDR2 SMNVEV (reference sequence). V was shortened by 3 bases and J by 3 bases, with 11 bases between the two germline ends. CDR3 length: 14 residues. The CDR3 region has the DNA TGTGCCAGCAGTTTTTCCCGGACGGAAGAGACCCAGTACTTC. Translation gives CASSFSRTEETQYF.

This clonotype was counted at least ten times. The chain recombines TRBV6-1 with TRBJ1-2; D is undetermined. The CDR3 is 14 amino acids. The germline V gene encodes CDR1 MNHNS and CDR2 SASEGT. V was shortened by 8 bases and J by 0 bases, with 13 bases between the two germline ends. CDR3 DNA: TGTGCCAGCCGGTCCCGGCGGCCTAACTATGGCTACACCTTC. It specifies CASRSRRPNYGYTF.

The chain couples TRBV5-1 to TRBJ2-1; TRBD2 agrees at 11 bases. Looked up from germline, CDR1 is SGHRS and CDR2 is YFSETQ. Trimming cost V 0 bases and J 5 bases; bases outside gene matches: 10. This CDR3 contains 18 residues. The CDR3 protein is CASSLVLAGGLGNNEQFF. The CDR3 bases are TGCGCCAGCAGCTTGGTGCTAGCGGGAGGACTCGGGAACAATGAGCAGTTCTTC.

This chain joins TRBV12-3 or TRBV12-4 and TRBJ2-1, with D perhaps being TRBD1 or TRBD2 (5 bases each). Trimming pared 4 bases from V and 3 bases from J, leaving 13 bases between. The length of the CDR3 is 15 residues. The DNA of the CDR3 is TGTGCCAGCAGTTCTCAGGGTGCGGGCTACAATGAGCAGTTCTTC. Amino acids: CASSSQGAGYNEQFF.

The rearrangement joins TRBV19 to TRBJ2-1; D perhaps matches TRBD2 (6 bases). This CDR3 is 19 amino acids long. Germline CDR1 reads LNHDA; CDR2 reads SQIVND (reference sequence). V dropped 3 bases and J dropped 0 bases, with 21 bases sitting between them. CDR3 coding DNA: TGTGCCAGTAGTATTTCCCCAAGATTTGCGGGACTCTCCTACAATGAGCAGTTCTTC. It encodes CASSISPRFAGLSYNEQFF.

The rearrangement uses TRBV7-2 and TRBJ2-7; D is possibly TRBD1 (5 bases). The CDR3 runs 15 residues. Looked up from germline, CDR1 is SGHTA and CDR2 is FQGNSA. Trimming cost V 1 base and J 3 bases, with 13 bases left between them. The CDR3, as DNA: TGTGCCAGCAGCTTAGGTTTTGGGCAGGGCTACGAGCAGTACTTC. It translates to CASSLGFGQGYEQYF.